This T cell receptor beta chain was identified in a study of T cell responses to AZD1222 COVID-19 vaccine. Study conclusions and caveats: Only a handful of AZD1222 recipients, more than 5 in all, had baseline seropositivity. CD4 TCRs associated with vaccination spanned spike, dominating at 160-218 and 743-854.

This clone is termed medium-sized. The antigen is not known. The CDR3 contains 13 residues. Trimming removed 0 bases at V and 11 bases at J, with 10 bases between. Germline-derived CDR1 and CDR2 are LGHNA and YSLEER. Profiling relied on immunoSEQ multiplex PCR, and the TCRdb table lists in-frame clones only, not all of them. The sample consists of tens of thousands of clones, approximately 90% of them appearing once. The receptor was isolated from an adult in good health. This chain links TRBV4-3 with TRBJ2-2; D may be TRBD2 (6 bases). Sequencing used peripheral blood, obtained on day 0 of MenACWY control vaccination. The CDR3 coding sequence is TGCGCCAGCAGCCAAGATTGGGCGGGAGAGCTGTTTTTT. This codes for CASSQDWAGELFF.